This TCR beta chain was obtained from a study of CD8 T cells in Susac syndrome. Random hexamers were used to reverse transcribe about 0.45 to 1 ug of RNA. TCRdb independently ran MiXCR on the immunoSEQ multiplex PCR reads; one entry per CDR3 protein. The sample has around 200,000 distinct CDR3 sequences, 90% to 95% seen once. Sequences were obtained from CD4+ T cells from PBMCs. The TCR was taken from a human donor in good health.

CDR3 loop: CSATSGREGTDTQYF. CDR3 in DNA: TGCAGTGCTACTAGCGGGAGGGAGGGCACAGATACGCAGTATTTT. The rearrangement joins TRBV20-1 to TRBJ2-3; 12 bases fit TRBD2. Unmatched junction bases numbered 3, after V lost 4 bases and J lost 1 base. The germline V gene has CDR1 DFQATT and CDR2 SNEGSKA (reference sequence). The CDR3 totals 15 residues.